The rows below give T cell receptor beta chains drawn from one sample of a study of blood T cell repertoires in COVID-19. Data came from immunoSEQ multiplex PCR; TCRdb stores just in-frame clones and leaves some out. This sample has about 180,000 clones, with around 87% found just once. The sequenced sample was peripheral blood. All receptors derive from a woman aged 25 to 39 with active or convalescent COVID-19. Both conserved end residues are part of each CDR3. D genes are given only for firm matches. Size is stated for part of the rows, as once, few or many counts, or as a class when the clone is expanded.

DNA	CDR3	size	D	V	J
TGTGCCAGCAGGCAAACCAGGACAGGGACTCGCGCTGAAGCTTTCTTT	CASRQTRTGTRAEAFF	NA	TRBD1	TRBV3-1/TRBV3-2	TRBJ1-1
TGTGCCAGCAGTTTTGGCCGGGGTGATGAGCAGTTCTTC	CASSFGRGDEQFF	few	NA	TRBV27	TRBJ2-1
TGTGCCAGTAGTATGTCGGGTCTAGCGGGCCGATACCGGTTCTTC	CASSMSGLAGRYRFF	NA	TRBD2	TRBV19	TRBJ2-1
TGTGCCAGCAGCTTAGAGTTAGGACTAGCCAATGAGCAGTTCTTC	CASSLELGLANEQFF	NA	TRBD2	TRBV7-9	TRBJ2-1
TGTGCCAGCAGTCGGACAGGGGCGCCCAGGGGAGCTTTCTTT	CASSRTGAPRGAFF	few	TRBD1	TRBV28	TRBJ1-1
TGTGCCAGCAGTTACTCCAACAGCGGGGGACGCTGGGAGACCCAGTACTTC	CASSYSNSGGRWETQYF	NA	TRBD2	TRBV6-2/TRBV6-3	TRBJ2-5
TGCGCCAGCAGCCAAGCGCGGGAGTATCCAGATACGCAGTATTTT	CASSQAREYPDTQYF	NA	TRBD2	TRBV4-1	TRBJ2-3
TGTGCCAGCAGTTTAAGCGGGAGGGTCAATGAGCAGTTCTTC	CASSLSGRVNEQFF	NA	TRBD2	TRBV27	TRBJ2-1
TGTGCCAGCAGCACCGGGACAGAAAATGAAAAACTGTTTTTT	CASSTGTENEKLFF	NA	TRBD1	TRBV28	TRBJ1-4
TGCGCCAGCAGTGGGACGGCGGGGGATTTCACAGATACGCAGTATTTT	CASSGTAGDFTDTQYF	once	TRBD2	TRBV10-1	TRBJ2-3
TGTGCCAGCGGATCGGGGAACACCGGGGAGCTGTTTTTT	CASGSGNTGELFF	NA	NA	TRBV3-1/TRBV3-2	TRBJ2-2
TGTGCCAGCAGCTTAGACTCCCCTCGGAATGAGCAGTTCTTC	CASSLDSPRNEQFF	NA	NA	TRBV11-3	TRBJ2-1
TGTGCCAGCAGCCACCGTGGGTCTAGCGGGGCCGAGACCCAGTACTTC	CASSHRGSSGAETQYF	NA	TRBD2	TRBV14	TRBJ2-5
TGCGCCAGCAGCTTGGTCCTGACACAATACAATGAGCAGTTCTTC	CASSLVLTQYNEQFF	NA	NA	TRBV5-1	TRBJ2-1
TGTGCCAGTAGCTACTCATCCAGGGTTTTGGTAAGGGGCTACACCTTC	CASSYSSRVLVRGYTF	NA	NA	TRBV19	TRBJ1-2
TGTGCCAGCAGGGACAGGGCGTCGGGGACCCAGCATTTT	CASRDRASGTQHF	once	TRBD1	TRBV28	TRBJ1-5
TGTGCCAGTAGGAGACGACAGGGGGAAGGGGGGAAAGCTAACTATGGCTACACCTTC	CASRRRQGEGGKANYGYTF	NA	TRBD1	TRBV19	TRBJ1-2
TGTGCCAGCAGTAAGGACAGGACCGGTCAGCCCCAGCATTTT	CASSKDRTGQPQHF	NA	TRBD1	TRBV2	TRBJ1-5
TGTGCCAGCAGTTACGCCGGAGGTCAGTTGGGCACTGAAGCTTTCTTT	CASSYAGGQLGTEAFF	NA	NA	TRBV6-5	TRBJ1-1
TGTGCCAGCAGCCAACTAGCGGGGAACACCGGGGAGCTGTTTTTT	CASSQLAGNTGELFF	few	TRBD2	TRBV7-2	TRBJ2-2
TGTGCCAGCAGCCGAGGGGCAGGGGTAGGCAATCAGCCCCAGCATTTT	CASSRGAGVGNQPQHF	NA	NA	TRBV7-6	TRBJ1-5
TGCAGCGTTCGGACTAGCGGGGGCGGGGAGCTGTTTTTT	CSVRTSGGGELFF	NA	TRBD2	TRBV29-1	TRBJ2-2
TGTGCCTGGAGTGTAGGAGGGGGGGCATACGAGCAGTACTTC	CAWSVGGGAYEQYF	NA	NA	TRBV30	TRBJ2-7
TGTGCCAGCAGCCCGACAGTCTTCAATCAGCCCCAGCATTTT	CASSPTVFNQPQHF	NA	NA	TRBV6-5	TRBJ1-5
TGTGCCAGCAGCCCCCTCTATCAGCCCCAGCATTTT	CASSPLYQPQHF	NA	NA	TRBV27	TRBJ1-5
TGTGCCACCAGCAAGGACAGCCTCTATGGCTACACCTTC	CATSKDSLYGYTF	NA	NA	TRBV15	TRBJ1-2
TGTGCCACCAGTGATTTGGAAGGAGGGACTACGAATGAGCAGTTCTTC	CATSDLEGGTTNEQFF	NA	TRBD2	TRBV24-1	TRBJ2-1
TGTGCCAGCACAGGGGTTACCTCTGGGGCCAACGTCCTGACTTTC	CASTGVTSGANVLTF	few	NA	TRBV6-5	TRBJ2-6
TGTGCCAGCAGCTTACCACAGGGGAACACCGGGGAGCTGTTTTTT	CASSLPQGNTGELFF	NA	NA	TRBV11-2	TRBJ2-2
TGTGCCAGCAGTCCCAGGACTCGTTCCTACGAGCAGTACTTC	CASSPRTRSYEQYF	NA	NA	TRBV27	TRBJ2-7